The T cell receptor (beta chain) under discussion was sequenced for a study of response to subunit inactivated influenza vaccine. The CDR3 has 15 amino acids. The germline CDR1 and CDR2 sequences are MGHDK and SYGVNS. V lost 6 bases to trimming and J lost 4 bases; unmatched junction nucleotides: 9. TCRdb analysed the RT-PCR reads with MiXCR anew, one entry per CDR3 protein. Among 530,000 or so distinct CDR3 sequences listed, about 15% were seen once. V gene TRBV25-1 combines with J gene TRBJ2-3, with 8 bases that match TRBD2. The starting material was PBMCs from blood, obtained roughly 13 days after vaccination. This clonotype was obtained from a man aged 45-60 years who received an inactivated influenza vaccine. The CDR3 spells CASSRPSGGSDTQYF. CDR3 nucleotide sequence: TGTGCCAGCAGCCGCCCCAGCGGGGGTTCAGATACGCAGTATTTT.